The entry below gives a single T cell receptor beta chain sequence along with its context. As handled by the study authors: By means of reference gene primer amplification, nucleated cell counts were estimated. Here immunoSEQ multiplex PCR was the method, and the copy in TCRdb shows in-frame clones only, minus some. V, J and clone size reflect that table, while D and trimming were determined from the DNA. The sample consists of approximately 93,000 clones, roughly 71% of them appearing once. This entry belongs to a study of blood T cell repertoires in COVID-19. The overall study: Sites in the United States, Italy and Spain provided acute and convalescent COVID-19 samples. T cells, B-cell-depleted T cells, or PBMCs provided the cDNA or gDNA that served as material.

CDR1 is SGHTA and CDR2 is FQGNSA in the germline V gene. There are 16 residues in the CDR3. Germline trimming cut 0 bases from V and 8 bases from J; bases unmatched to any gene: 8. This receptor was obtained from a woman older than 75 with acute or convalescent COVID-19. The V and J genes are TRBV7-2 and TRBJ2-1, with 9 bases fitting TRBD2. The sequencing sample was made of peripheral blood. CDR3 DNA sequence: TGTGCCAGCAGCTTAGCGAGGCTAGCGGGGCGCGATGAGCAGTTCTTC. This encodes CASSLARLAGRDEQFF.